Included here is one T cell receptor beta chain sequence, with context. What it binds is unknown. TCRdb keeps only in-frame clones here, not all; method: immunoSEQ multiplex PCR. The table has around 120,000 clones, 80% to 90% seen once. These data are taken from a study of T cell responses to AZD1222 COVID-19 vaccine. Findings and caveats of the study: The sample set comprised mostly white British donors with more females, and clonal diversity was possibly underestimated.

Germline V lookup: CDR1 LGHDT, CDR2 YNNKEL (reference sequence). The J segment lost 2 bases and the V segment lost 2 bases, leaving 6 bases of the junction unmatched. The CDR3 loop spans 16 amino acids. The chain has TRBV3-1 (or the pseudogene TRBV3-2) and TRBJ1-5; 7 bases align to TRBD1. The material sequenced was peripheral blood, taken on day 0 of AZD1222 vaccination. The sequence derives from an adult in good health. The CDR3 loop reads CASSQQGGGGNQPQHF. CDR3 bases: TGTGCCAGCAGCCAACAGGGGGGCGGCGGCAATCAGCCCCAGCATTTT.